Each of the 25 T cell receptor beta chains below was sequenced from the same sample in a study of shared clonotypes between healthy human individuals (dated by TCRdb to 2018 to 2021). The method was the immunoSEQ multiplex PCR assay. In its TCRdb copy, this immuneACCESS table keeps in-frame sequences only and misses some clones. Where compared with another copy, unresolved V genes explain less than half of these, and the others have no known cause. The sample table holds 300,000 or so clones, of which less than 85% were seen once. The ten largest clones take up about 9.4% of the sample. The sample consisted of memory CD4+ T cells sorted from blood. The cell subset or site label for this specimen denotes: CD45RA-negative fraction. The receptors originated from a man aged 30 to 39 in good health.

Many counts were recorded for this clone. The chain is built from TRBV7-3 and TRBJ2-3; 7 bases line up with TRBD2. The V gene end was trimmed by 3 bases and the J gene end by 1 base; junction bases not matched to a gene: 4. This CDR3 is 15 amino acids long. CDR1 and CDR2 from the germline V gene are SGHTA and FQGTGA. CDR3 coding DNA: TGTGCCAGCAGCTTTGACAGCGGGGGCACAGATACGCAGTATTTT. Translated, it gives CASSFDSGGTDTQYF.

In nucleotides, the CDR3 is TGTGCCAGCAGGCCAGGGTCTGATAATGAAAAACTGTTTTTT. Protein sequence: CASRPGSDNEKLFF. V usage is TRBV7-9 and J usage is TRBJ1-4; D possibly corresponds to TRBD1 (5 bases). The CDR3 has 14 amino acids. Trimming pared 6 bases from V and 4 bases from J, leaving 12 bases between. Germline lookup yields CDR1 SEHNR and CDR2 FQNEAQ (reference sequence).

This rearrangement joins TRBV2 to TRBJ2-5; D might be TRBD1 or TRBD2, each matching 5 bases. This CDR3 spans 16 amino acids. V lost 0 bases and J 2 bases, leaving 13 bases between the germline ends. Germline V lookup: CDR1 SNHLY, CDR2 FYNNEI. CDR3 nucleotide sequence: TGTGCCAGCAGTGAAGCACGGGACCGTGGACAAGAGACCCAGTACTTC. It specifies CASSEARDRGQETQYF.

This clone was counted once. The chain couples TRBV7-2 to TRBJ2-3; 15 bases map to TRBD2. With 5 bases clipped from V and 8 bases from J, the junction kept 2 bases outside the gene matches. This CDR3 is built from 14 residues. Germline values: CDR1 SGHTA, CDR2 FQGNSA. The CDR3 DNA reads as TGTGCCAGCAGCGGACTAGCGGGAGGGGGTACGCAGTATTTT. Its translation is CASSGLAGGGTQYF. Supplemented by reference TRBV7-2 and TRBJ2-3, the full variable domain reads GAGVSQSPSNKVTEKGKDVELRCDPISGHTALYWYRQSLGQGLEFLIYFQGNSAPDKSGLPSDRFSAERTGGSVSTLTIQRTQQEDSAVYLCASSGLAGGGTQYFGPGTRLTVL.

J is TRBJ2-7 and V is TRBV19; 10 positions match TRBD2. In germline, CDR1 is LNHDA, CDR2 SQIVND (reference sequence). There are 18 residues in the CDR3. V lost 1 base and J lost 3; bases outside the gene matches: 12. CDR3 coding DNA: TGTGCCAGTAGTATAGCCCCTAGCGGGAGCGGAGTGATCTACGAGCAGTACTTC. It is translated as CASSIAPSGSGVIYEQYF.

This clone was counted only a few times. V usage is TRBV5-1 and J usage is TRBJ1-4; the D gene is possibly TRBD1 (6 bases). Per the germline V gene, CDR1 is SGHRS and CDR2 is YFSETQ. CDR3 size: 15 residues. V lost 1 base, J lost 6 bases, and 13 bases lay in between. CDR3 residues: CASSLKGGADEKLFF. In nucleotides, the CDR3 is TGCGCCAGCAGCTTGAAGGGGGGAGCGGATGAAAAACTGTTTTTT.

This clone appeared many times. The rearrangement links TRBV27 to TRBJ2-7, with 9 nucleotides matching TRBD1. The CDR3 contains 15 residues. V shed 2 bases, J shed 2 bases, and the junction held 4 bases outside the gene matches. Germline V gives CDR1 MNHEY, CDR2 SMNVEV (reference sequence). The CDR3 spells CASSLLGQGAYEQYF. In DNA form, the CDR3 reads TGTGCCAGCAGTTTACTGGGACAGGGAGCCTACGAGCAGTACTTC.

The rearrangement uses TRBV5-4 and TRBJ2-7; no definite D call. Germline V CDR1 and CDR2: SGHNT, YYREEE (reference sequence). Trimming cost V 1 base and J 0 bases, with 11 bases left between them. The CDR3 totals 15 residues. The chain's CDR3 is CASSLSARSSYEQYF. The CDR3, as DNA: TGTGCCAGCAGCTTGTCGGCGCGGAGCTCCTACGAGCAGTACTTC.

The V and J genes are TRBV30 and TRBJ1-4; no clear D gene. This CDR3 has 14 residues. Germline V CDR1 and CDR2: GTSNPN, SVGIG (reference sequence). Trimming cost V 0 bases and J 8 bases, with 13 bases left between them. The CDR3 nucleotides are TGTGCCTGGAGTGTAGGAGGGTCCGGGGAAAAACTGTTTTTT. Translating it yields CAWSVGGSGEKLFF.

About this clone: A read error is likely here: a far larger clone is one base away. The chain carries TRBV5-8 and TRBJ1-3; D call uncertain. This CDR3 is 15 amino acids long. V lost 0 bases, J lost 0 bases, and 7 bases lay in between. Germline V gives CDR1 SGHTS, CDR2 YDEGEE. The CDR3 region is CASSLGRSSGNTIYF. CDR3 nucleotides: TGTGCCAGCAGCTTGGGACGGTCCTCTGGAAACACCATATATTTT.

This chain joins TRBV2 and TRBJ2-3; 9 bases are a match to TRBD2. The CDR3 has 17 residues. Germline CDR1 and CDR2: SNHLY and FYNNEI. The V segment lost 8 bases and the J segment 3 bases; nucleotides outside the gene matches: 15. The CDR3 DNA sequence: TGTGCCAGCGAGTACCACCGGGCGGGAGGGGTTACAGATACGCAGTATTTT. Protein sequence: CASEYHRAGGVTDTQYF. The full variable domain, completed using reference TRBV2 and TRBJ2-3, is EPEVTQTPSHQVTQMGQEVILRCVPISNHLYFYWYRQILGQKVEFLVSFYNNEISEKSEIFDDQFSVERPDGSNFTLKIRSTKLEDSAMYFCASEYHRAGGVTDTQYFGPGTRLTVL.

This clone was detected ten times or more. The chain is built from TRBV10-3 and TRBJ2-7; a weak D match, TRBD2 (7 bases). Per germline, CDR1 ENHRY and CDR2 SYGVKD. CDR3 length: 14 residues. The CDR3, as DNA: TGTGCTTCCGCCGGGGAGGGGGTCTCCTACGAGCAGTACTTC. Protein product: CASAGEGVSYEQYF.

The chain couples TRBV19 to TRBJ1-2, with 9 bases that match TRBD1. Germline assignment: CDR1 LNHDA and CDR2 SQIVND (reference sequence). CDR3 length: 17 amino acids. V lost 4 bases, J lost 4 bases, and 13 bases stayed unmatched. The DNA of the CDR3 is TGTGCCAGTAGTACGCCGGGACAGGGCCCGCAGGGCTATGGCTACACCTTC. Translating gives CASSTPGQGPQGYGYTF.

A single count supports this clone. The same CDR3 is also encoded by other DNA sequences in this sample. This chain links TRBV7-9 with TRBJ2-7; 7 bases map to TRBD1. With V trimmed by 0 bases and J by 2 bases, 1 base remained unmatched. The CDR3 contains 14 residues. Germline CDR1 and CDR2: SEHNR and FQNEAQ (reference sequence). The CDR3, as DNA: TGTGCCAGCAGCTTAGCCGGGACAGCCTACGAGCAGTACTTC. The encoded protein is CASSLAGTAYEQYF.

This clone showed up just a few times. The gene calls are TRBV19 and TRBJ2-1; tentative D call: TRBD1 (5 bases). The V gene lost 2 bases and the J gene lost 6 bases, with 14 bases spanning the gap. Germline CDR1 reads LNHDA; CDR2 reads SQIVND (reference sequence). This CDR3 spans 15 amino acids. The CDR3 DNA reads TGTGCCAGTAGTATACAGGGCCCACGAGGCAATGAGCAGTTCTTC. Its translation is CASSIQGPRGNEQFF.

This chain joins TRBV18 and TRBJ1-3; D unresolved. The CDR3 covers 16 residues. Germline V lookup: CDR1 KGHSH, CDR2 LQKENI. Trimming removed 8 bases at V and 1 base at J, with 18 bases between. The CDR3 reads CASPSPANPSGNTIYF. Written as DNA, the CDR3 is TGTGCCAGCCCCTCCCCAGCCAATCCATCTGGAAACACCATATATTTT.

CDR3 region: CASSDPLAGGTGELFF. Written as DNA, the CDR3 is TGCGCCAGCAGTGACCCGTTAGCGGGTGGGACCGGGGAGCTGTTTTTT. This chain connects TRBV10-1 to TRBJ2-2; 7 nucleotides align to TRBD2. Germline V lookup: CDR1 WNHNN, CDR2 SYGVQD (reference sequence). V lost 3 bases and J lost 5; bases outside the gene matches: 9. This CDR3 is built from 16 residues.

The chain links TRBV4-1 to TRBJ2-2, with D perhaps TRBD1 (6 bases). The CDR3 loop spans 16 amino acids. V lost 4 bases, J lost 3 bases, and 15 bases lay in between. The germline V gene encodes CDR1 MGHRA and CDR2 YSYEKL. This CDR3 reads CASSPNEGEYTGELFF. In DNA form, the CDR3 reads TGCGCCAGCAGCCCAAATGAGGGGGAATACACCGGGGAGCTGTTTTTT.

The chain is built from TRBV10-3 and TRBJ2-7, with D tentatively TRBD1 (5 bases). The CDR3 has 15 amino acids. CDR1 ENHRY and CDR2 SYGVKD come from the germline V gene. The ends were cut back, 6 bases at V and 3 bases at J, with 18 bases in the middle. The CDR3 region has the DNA TGTGCCATCAGCCCAGCGTTACAGGAGAACTACGAGCAGTACTTC. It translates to CAISPALQENYEQYF.

This chain's CDR3 is CASSIRVGNEQYF. The CDR3 DNA follows: TGTGCCAGCAGCATCAGGGTAGGGAACGAGCAGTACTTC. The chain carries TRBV7-9 and TRBJ2-7, with D possibly matching TRBD1 (5 bases). Germline V gene sequence: CDR1 SEHNR, CDR2 FQNEAQ (reference sequence). The CDR3 totals 13 residues. The V end lost 5 bases, the J end lost 5 bases, and 13 bases lay between the germline ends.

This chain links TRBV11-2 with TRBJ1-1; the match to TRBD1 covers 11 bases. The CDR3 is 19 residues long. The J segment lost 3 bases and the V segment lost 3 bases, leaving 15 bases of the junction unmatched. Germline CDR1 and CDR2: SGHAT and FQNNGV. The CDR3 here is CASSFTEPGQGVWYTEAFF. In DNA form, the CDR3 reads TGTGCCAGCAGCTTTACCGAACCGGGACAGGGGGTTTGGTACACTGAAGCTTTCTTT.

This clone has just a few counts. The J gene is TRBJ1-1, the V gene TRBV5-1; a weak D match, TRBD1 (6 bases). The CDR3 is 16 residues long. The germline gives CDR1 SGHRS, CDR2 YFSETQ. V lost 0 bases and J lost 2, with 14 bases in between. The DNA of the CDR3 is TGCGCCAGCAGCTTGGGTGCAGGGGTTGGAAACACTGAAGCTTTCTTT. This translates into CASSLGAGVGNTEAFF. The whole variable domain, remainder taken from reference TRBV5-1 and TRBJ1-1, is KAGVTQTPRYLIKTRGQQVTLSCSPISGHRSVSWYQQTPGQGLQFLFEYFSETQRNKGNFPGRFSGRQFSNSRSEMNVSTLELGDSALYLCASSLGAGVGNTEAFFGQGTRLTVV.

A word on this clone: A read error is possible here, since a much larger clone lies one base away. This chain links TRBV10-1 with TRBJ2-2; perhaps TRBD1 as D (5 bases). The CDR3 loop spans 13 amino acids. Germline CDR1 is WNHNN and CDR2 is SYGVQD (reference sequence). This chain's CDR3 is CAGSDRYTGELFF. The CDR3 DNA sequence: TGCGCCGGCAGTGACAGATACACCGGGGAGCTGTTTTTT.

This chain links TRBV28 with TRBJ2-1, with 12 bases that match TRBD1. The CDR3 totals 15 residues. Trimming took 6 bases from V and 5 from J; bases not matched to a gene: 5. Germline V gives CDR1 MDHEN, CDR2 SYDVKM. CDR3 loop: CASRLGTGGHNEQFF. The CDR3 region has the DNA TGTGCCAGCAGACTGGGGACAGGGGGCCACAATGAGCAGTTCTTC.

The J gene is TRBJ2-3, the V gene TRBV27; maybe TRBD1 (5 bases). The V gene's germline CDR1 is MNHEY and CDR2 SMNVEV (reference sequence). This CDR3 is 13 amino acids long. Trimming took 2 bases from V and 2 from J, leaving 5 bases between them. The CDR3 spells CASSLGATDTQYF. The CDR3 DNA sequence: TGTGCCAGCAGTTTAGGGGCCACAGATACGCAGTATTTT.